Below are 30 T cell receptor beta chains sequenced from a single sample in a study of cytomegalovirus exposure and HLA in healthy donors. The data were produced by immunoSEQ multiplex PCR, yet TCRdb's version contains in-frame clones alone and is incomplete. The sample has roughly 250,000 clones; around 87% are singletons. Sequences were obtained from PBMCs. These receptors all stem from a woman aged 25 to 39 in good health and CMV-seropositive.

V is TRBV29-1 and J is TRBJ2-3; 9 positions agree with TRBD1. The CDR3 sequence is 13 residues long. Germline CDR1 and CDR2: SQVTM and ANQGSEA. V shed 8 bases, J shed 3 bases, and the junction held 6 bases outside the gene matches. The CDR3 DNA reads as TGCAGCTCCCGGGACAGGGAAACAGATACGCAGTATTTT. The encoded protein is CSSRDRETDTQYF.

The chain has TRBV5-1 and TRBJ1-5; 7 positions match TRBD1. The CDR3 has 14 residues. Germline assignment: CDR1 SGHRS and CDR2 YFSETQ. The V gene end was trimmed by 4 bases and the J gene end by 2 bases; junction bases not matched to a gene: 3. The CDR3, as DNA: TGCGCCAGCAGCATGGGGACAGGCAATCAGCCCCAGCATTTT. As protein: CASSMGTGNQPQHF.

The V call is TRBV7-2, the J call TRBJ1-2; 8 nucleotides match TRBD1. Trimming at V came to 1 base and at J to 6 bases, leaving 10 bases not matched to a gene. CDR1 is SGHTA, CDR2 FQGNSA, per germline. There are 16 residues in the CDR3. The DNA of the CDR3 is TGTGCCAGCAGCTTAGGTCCTTCGACAGGGGCGAATGGCTACACCTTC. Protein product: CASSLGPSTGANGYTF.

This chain connects TRBV28 to TRBJ2-5; maybe TRBD1 (7 bases). Per the germline V gene, CDR1 is MDHEN and CDR2 is SYDVKM. The CDR3 is 15 residues long. V was clipped by 6 bases and J by 0 bases, with 14 bases between them. In nucleotides, the CDR3 is TGTGCCAGCAGGGGGGGACAGTCCTACCAAGAGACCCAGTACTTC. Translation: CASRGGQSYQETQYF.

The chain has TRBV27 and TRBJ1-2, with a possible D match to TRBD1 (5 bases). V lost 2 bases, J lost 6 bases, and 19 bases lay in between. The CDR3 is 16 amino acids. The germline gives CDR1 MNHEY, CDR2 SMNVEV (reference sequence). The chain's CDR3 is CASSLILWRGWDGYTF. The CDR3 DNA follows: TGTGCCAGCAGTTTAATCCTCTGGCGGGGGTGGGATGGCTACACCTTC.

This rearrangement joins TRBV6-6 to TRBJ2-1; 10 nucleotides line up with TRBD2. This CDR3 is 15 amino acids long. CDR1 and CDR2 from the germline V gene are MNHNY and SVGAGI (reference sequence). With 5 bases clipped from V and 5 bases from J, the junction kept 6 bases outside the gene matches. The CDR3 DNA follows: TGTGCCAGCAGTCCCGGGACTAGCGCAAACAATGAGCAGTTCTTC. Translating gives CASSPGTSANNEQFF.

The genes are TRBV2 and TRBJ2-7; TRBD2 aligns across 8 bases. Trimming at V came to 4 bases and at J to 3 bases, leaving 8 bases not matched to a gene. The CDR3 spans 15 residues. CDR1 is SNHLY, CDR2 FYNNEI, per germline. CDR3 coding DNA: TGTGCCAGCAGTGGGCAAGCGGGAGCCATCTACGAGCAGTACTTC. Translation: CASSGQAGAIYEQYF.

The chain couples TRBV2 to TRBJ2-7, with TRBD1 matching over 11 bases. There are 16 residues in the CDR3. V shed 6 bases and J 2 bases; nucleotides not matched to a gene: 9. Germline CDR1 reads SNHLY; CDR2 reads FYNNEI. CDR3 residues: CASSLKGQGGPYEQYF. The CDR3 coding sequence is TGTGCCAGCAGCTTGAAGGGACAGGGGGGACCCTACGAGCAGTACTTC.

The chain recombines TRBV27 with TRBJ2-1, with 7 bases that match TRBD1. There are 15 residues in the CDR3. Germline trimming cut 6 bases from V and 0 bases from J; bases unmatched to any gene: 5. Germline V gene lookup returns CDR1 MNHEY and CDR2 SMNVEV (reference sequence). CDR3 sequence (DNA): TGTGCCAGCAGGAGGGGGCAGAGCTCCTACAATGAGCAGTTCTTC. As protein: CASRRGQSSYNEQFF.

V usage is TRBV29-1 and J usage is TRBJ2-7; D perhaps matches TRBD2 (6 bases). The CDR3 is made up of 19 amino acids. Trimming took off 0 bases at V and 2 bases at J, with 26 bases between the two ends. Germline V gene sequence: CDR1 SQVTM, CDR2 ANQGSEA. CDR3 sequence reads: CSVEDQRECFPHHPYEQYF. The CDR3 coding sequence is TGCAGCGTTGAAGATCAACGGGAGTGTTTCCCCCACCACCCCTACGAGCAGTACTTC.

CDR3 DNA sequence: TGTGCCAGCAGTTCCCTAGCGGGAGTCGCCTACGAGCAGTACTTC. Amino acids: CASSSLAGVAYEQYF. The chain joins TRBV27 to TRBJ2-7; 10 positions match TRBD2. J gave up 2 bases and V 4 bases, and 5 bases lay outside the gene matches. The CDR3 covers 15 residues. Per the germline V gene, CDR1 is MNHEY and CDR2 is SMNVEV (reference sequence).

The chain recombines TRBV19 with TRBJ2-7, with D possibly being TRBD1 (6 bases). The germline V and J ends were trimmed by 9 bases and 7 bases, with 25 bases remaining between them. Germline CDR1 LNHDA, CDR2 SQIVND (reference sequence). The CDR3 covers 15 residues. The CDR3 sequence: CASRPPGTGILEQYF. CDR3 nucleotide sequence: TGTGCCAGCCGTCCTCCTGGTACAGGGATATTAGAGCAGTACTTC. Together with reference TRBV19 and TRBJ2-7, the CDR3 gives the full variable domain: DGGITQSPKYLFRKEGQNVTLSCEQNLNHDAMYWYRQDPGQGLRLIYYSQIVNDFQKGDIAEGYSVSREKKESFPLTVTSAQKNPTAFYLCASRPPGTGILEQYFGPGTRLTVT.

This clone was picked up one time. V and J are TRBV5-1 and TRBJ1-2; 11 bases are shared with TRBD1. From germline, CDR1 is SGHRS and CDR2 YFSETQ. V dropped 3 bases and J dropped 8; count of bases not matched to a gene: 6. The CDR3 sequence is 14 residues long. CDR3 nucleotide sequence: TGCGCCAGCAGCTGGGGGACAGGGGGAGAGGGCTACACCTTC. It yields the protein CASSWGTGGEGYTF.

This rearrangement joins TRBV4-1 to TRBJ1-4; D is possibly TRBD1 (5 bases). This CDR3 has 16 residues. V dropped 0 bases and J dropped 6 bases, with 14 bases sitting between them. The V gene's germline CDR1 is MGHRA and CDR2 YSYEKL. The CDR3 DNA reads as TGCGCCAGCAGCCAAGAGCTAGGCAGGGCGGATGAAAAACTGTTTTTT. This sequence encodes CASSQELGRADEKLFF.

This clone was detected a few times. V and J are TRBV19 and TRBJ2-7; 7 nucleotides match TRBD1. After removal of 1 base from V and 6 bases from J, the junction contained 3 bases not matched to a gene. Germline CDR1 and CDR2: LNHDA and SQIVND (reference sequence). The CDR3 extends over 13 amino acids. The CDR3 DNA is TGTGCCAGTAGTATAGTTTCAGGGGGCGAGCAGTACTTC. This encodes CASSIVSGGEQYF.

V and J are TRBV4-1 and TRBJ2-2; TRBD2 aligns across 9 bases. V shed 0 bases, J shed 5 bases, and the junction held 7 bases outside the gene matches. CDR3 length equals 17 residues. In germline, CDR1 is MGHRA, CDR2 YSYEKL. CDR3 DNA sequence: TGCGCCAGCAGCCAAGAACCCCTAGCGGGACTAACCGGGGAGCTGTTTTTT. Amino acid sequence: CASSQEPLAGLTGELFF.

This chain joins TRBV30 and TRBJ2-7; maybe TRBD2 (5 bases). The CDR3 runs to 13 residues. V was trimmed by 2 bases and J by 3 bases, leaving 11 bases between them. CDR1 is GTSNPN and CDR2 is SVGIG in the germline V gene (reference sequence). Here the CDR3 DNA reads TGTGCCTGGAGTTTGGACTCCTACTACGAGCAGTACTTC. Its protein product is CAWSLDSYYEQYF.

The rearrangement links TRBV5-1 to TRBJ2-1; 8 nucleotides align to TRBD2. Germline values: CDR1 SGHRS, CDR2 YFSETQ. J gave up 7 bases and V 5 bases, and 17 bases lay outside the gene matches. The CDR3 contains 17 residues. CDR3 DNA: TGCGCCAGCAGGCCTTTCGTCACGGGAGGGGGGTGGAATGAGCAGTTCTTC. It specifies CASRPFVTGGGWNEQFF.

The J gene is TRBJ2-7, the V gene TRBV6-6; D possibly corresponds to TRBD2 (5 bases). V was pared by 2 bases and J by 0 bases, with 11 bases between. CDR3 length equals 15 residues. Germline V gene data show CDR1 as MNHNY and CDR2 as SVGAGI (reference sequence). The CDR3 protein is CASSYDTGSSYEQYF. The CDR3 bases are TGTGCCAGCAGTTACGACACGGGAAGCTCCTACGAGCAGTACTTC.

This clone has ten or more counts. V gene TRBV5-6 combines with J gene TRBJ2-7; maybe TRBD1 (6 bases). Trimming removed 4 bases at V and 3 bases at J, with 8 bases between. Germline CDR1 SGHDT, CDR2 YYEEEE. The CDR3 consists of 12 residues. The CDR3 sequence: CASSMDSYEQYF. Here the CDR3 DNA reads TGTGCCAGCAGCATGGACAGCTACGAGCAGTACTTC.

J is TRBJ2-7 and V is TRBV11-2, with D possibly matching TRBD1 (6 bases). The CDR3 has 14 amino acids. The germline V gene has CDR1 SGHAT and CDR2 FQNNGV. Trimming removed 4 bases from V and 2 bases from J, with 12 bases in between. The CDR3 region has the DNA TGTGCCAGCAGCTCAACGGACAGAACCTACGAGCAGTACTTC. It yields the protein CASSSTDRTYEQYF.

V gene TRBV28 combines with J gene TRBJ1-1, with 10 nucleotides matching TRBD1. Germline V lookup: CDR1 MDHEN, CDR2 SYDVKM. This CDR3 region has 18 residues. V lost 4 bases to trimming and J lost 5 bases; unmatched junction nucleotides: 16. In DNA form, the CDR3 reads TGTGCCAGCAGTTCCCTTTTTTGGGACAGGGGAGAGGGGACTGAAGCTTTCTTT. This encodes CASSSLFWDRGEGTEAFF.

V gene TRBV28 combines with J gene TRBJ2-2, with D unresolved. This CDR3 spans 12 amino acids. The germline CDR1 and CDR2 sequences are MDHEN and SYDVKM. Trimming cost V 3 bases and J 4 bases, with 3 bases left between them. CDR3 sequence: CASSFSTGELFF. CDR3 in DNA: TGTGCCAGCAGTTTTAGCACCGGGGAGCTGTTTTTT.

The chain recombines TRBV5-6 with TRBJ2-5; tentatively, D is TRBD1 (6 bases). CDR1 is SGHDT and CDR2 is YYEEEE in the germline V gene. Trimming shortened V by 0 bases and J by 5 bases, and 17 bases separated the two germline ends. There are 16 residues in the CDR3. Written as DNA, the CDR3 is TGTGCCAGCAGCTTGGACAGGGTCATCCGCAGTGAGACCCAGTACTTC. Protein sequence: CASSLDRVIRSETQYF.

The V gene is TRBV2, the J gene TRBJ1-5, with D possibly being TRBD1 (5 bases). V was clipped by 2 bases and J by 1 base, with 12 bases between them. This CDR3 spans 16 amino acids. Germline V gene sequence: CDR1 SNHLY, CDR2 FYNNEI. CDR3 sequence: CASSEPPHRSNQPQHF. CDR3 nucleotides: TGTGCCAGCAGTGAACCACCCCACAGGAGCAATCAGCCCCAGCATTTT.

This clone was counted only a few times. The rearrangement links TRBV5-4 to TRBJ2-5; D may be TRBD1 (5 bases). The germline V and J ends were trimmed by 0 bases and 3 bases, with 6 bases remaining between them. In germline, CDR1 is SGHNT, CDR2 YYREEE (reference sequence). The CDR3 is 13 amino acids. The CDR3 bases are TGTGCCAGCAGCTTGGCCAGGGAAGAGACCCAGTACTTC. Its protein product is CASSLAREETQYF.

This chain links TRBV27 with TRBJ2-1; 10 bases agree with TRBD2. CDR1 is MNHEY, CDR2 SMNVEV, per germline (reference sequence). The CDR3 runs 15 residues. The J segment lost 5 bases and the V segment lost 9 bases, leaving 10 bases of the junction unmatched. The CDR3 coding sequence is TGTGCCAGTAGTCTAGCGGGAGCAACAAACAATGAGCAGTTCTTC. This translates into CASSLAGATNNEQFF.

Concerning this clone: This sample also contains other DNA sequences that code for the same CDR3. V is TRBV27 and J is TRBJ2-7; possibly TRBD2 for D (5 bases). V lost 4 bases to trimming and J lost 0 bases, with 7 bases between them. Per the germline V gene, CDR1 is MNHEY and CDR2 is SMNVEV (reference sequence). The CDR3 covers 13 residues. The CDR3, as DNA: TGTGCCAGCAGTTCGGGGATCTCCTACGAGCAGTACTTC. Residues: CASSSGISYEQYF.

DNA of the CDR3: TGTGCCAGCAGAGGACAGGGGGGTCAGCCCCAGCATTTT. Its translation is CASRGQGGQPQHF. The gene calls are TRBV28 and TRBJ1-5; 10 bases are shared with TRBD1. With V trimmed by 6 bases and J by 6 bases, 2 bases remained unmatched. The CDR3 is 13 residues long. Germline values: CDR1 MDHEN, CDR2 SYDVKM.

The chain recombines TRBV4-1 with TRBJ2-7, with TRBD2 matching 10 bases. CDR1 and CDR2 (germline): MGHRA, YSYEKL. Trimming at V came to 4 bases and at J to 0 bases, leaving 6 bases not matched to a gene. The CDR3 extends over 16 amino acids. CDR3 DNA sequence: TGCGCCAGCAGCCGCCAAGCGGGAGGGGACTCCTACGAGCAGTACTTC. Translated, it gives CASSRQAGGDSYEQYF.